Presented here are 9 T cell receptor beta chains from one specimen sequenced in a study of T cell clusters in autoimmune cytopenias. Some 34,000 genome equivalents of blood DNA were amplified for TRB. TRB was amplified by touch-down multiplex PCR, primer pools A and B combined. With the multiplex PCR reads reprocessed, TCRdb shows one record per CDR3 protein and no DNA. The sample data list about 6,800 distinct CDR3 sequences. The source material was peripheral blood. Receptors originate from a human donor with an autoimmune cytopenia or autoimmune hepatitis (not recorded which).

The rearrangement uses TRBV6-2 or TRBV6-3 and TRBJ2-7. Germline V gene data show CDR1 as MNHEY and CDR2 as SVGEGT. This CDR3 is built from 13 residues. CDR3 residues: CASEGGRSYEQYF.

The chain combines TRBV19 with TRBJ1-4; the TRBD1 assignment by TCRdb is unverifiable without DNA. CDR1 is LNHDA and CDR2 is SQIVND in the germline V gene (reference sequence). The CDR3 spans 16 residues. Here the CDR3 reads CASSINRGASNEKLFF.

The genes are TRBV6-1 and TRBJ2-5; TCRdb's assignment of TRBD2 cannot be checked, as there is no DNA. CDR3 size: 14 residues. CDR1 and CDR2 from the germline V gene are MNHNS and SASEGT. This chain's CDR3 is CASSEVFAGETQYF.

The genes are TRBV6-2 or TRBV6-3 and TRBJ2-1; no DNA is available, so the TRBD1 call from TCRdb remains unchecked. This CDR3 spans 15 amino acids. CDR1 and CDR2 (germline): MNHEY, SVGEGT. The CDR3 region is CASSYGDRAYNEQFF.

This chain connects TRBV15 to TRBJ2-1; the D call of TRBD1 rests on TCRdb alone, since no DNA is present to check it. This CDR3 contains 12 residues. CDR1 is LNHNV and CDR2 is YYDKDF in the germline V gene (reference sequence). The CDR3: CATTPGNNEQFF.

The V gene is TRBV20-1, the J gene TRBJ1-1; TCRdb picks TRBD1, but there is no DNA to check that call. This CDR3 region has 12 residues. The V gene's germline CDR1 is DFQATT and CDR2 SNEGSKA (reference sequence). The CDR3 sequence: CSARNDLFEAFF.

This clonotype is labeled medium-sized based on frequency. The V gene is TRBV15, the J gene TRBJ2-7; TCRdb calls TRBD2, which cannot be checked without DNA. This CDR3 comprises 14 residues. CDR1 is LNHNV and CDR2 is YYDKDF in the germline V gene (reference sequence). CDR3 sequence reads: CATSSLRGAYEQYF.

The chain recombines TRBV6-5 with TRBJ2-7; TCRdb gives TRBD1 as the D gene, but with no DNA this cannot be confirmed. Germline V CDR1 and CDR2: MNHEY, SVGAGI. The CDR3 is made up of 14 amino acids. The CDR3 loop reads CASRPSGGRDEQYF.

The CDR3 loop is CASSLDRGYGYTF. The chain is built from TRBV27 and TRBJ1-2; the TCRdb call, TRBD1, lacks DNA for checking. This CDR3 spans 13 amino acids. Germline V gives CDR1 MNHEY, CDR2 SMNVEV (reference sequence).